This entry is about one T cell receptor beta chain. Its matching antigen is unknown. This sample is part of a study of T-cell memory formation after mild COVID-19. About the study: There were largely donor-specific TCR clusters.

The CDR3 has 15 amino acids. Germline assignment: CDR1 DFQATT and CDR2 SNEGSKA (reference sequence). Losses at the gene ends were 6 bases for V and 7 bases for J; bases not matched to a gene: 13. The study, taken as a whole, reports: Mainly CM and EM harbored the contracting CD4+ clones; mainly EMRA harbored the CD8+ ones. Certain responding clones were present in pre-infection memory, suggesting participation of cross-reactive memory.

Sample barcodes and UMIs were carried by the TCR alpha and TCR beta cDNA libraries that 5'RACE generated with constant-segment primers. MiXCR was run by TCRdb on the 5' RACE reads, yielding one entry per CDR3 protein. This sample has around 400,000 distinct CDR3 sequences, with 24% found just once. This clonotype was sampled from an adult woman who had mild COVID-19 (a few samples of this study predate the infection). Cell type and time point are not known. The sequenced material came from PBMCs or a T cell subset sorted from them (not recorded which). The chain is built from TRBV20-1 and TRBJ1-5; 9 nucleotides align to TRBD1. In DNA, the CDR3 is TGCAGTGCAACCGGGACAGGGACCTTTGGGCAGCCCCAGCATTTT. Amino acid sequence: CSATGTGTFGQPQHF.